This is a list of T cell receptor beta chains from one sample in a study of Ad26.COV2.S vaccination and SARS-CoV-2 variants. Here immunoSEQ multiplex PCR was the method, and the copy in TCRdb shows in-frame clones only, minus some. The profile shows under 550,000 clones, 80% to 95% of them singletons. This sample comprised peripheral blood, obtained in a trial of Ad26.COV2.S vaccine versus placebo. Receptors were obtained from a person aged 18-65 years who received the Ad26.COV2.S COVID-19 vaccine or a placebo. The CDR3 runs from the conserved cysteine through the conserved F or W. The order of the fields is clone size, D gene, V gene, J gene, CDR3 protein, CDR3 DNA. The D gene is left open where the match is weak. Size values are once, few and many counts, or a class for expanded clones, and some rows have none.

-	-	TRBV6-2/TRBV6-3	TRBJ2-7	CASSYSYREPYEQYF	TGTGCCAGCAGTTACTCGTACAGAGAGCCCTACGAGCAGTACTTC
-	-	TRBV5-1	TRBJ2-7	CASSLAAGHSYEQYF	TGCGCCAGCAGCTTGGCGGCAGGCCACTCCTACGAGCAGTACTTC
-	-	TRBV5-4	TRBJ2-7	CASSLGSGVRSWDEQYF	TGTGCCAGCAGCTTGGGGTCGGGCGTCAGGAGTTGGGACGAGCAGTACTTC
many	-	TRBV7-2	TRBJ2-6	CASSFFISLGANVLTF	TGTGCCAGCAGCTTCTTCATTTCTCTGGGGGCCAACGTCCTGACTTTC
-	-	TRBV7-2	TRBJ1-1	CASSLGWGRGAEAFF	TGTGCCAGCAGCTTAGGTTGGGGGCGAGGGGCTGAAGCTTTCTTT
-	-	TRBV30	TRBJ1-4	CAWSTMASNEKLFF	TGTGCCTGGAGTACTATGGCCAGTAATGAAAAACTGTTTTTT
-	TRBD2	TRBV2	TRBJ2-5	CASSERTSGLETQYF	TGTGCCAGCAGTGAAAGGACTAGTGGTCTAGAGACCCAGTACTTC
-	TRBD2	TRBV9	TRBJ2-1	CASSIRTSGSSEQFF	TGTGCCAGCAGCATAAGGACTAGCGGGAGTAGTGAGCAGTTCTTC
-	-	TRBV6-5	TRBJ2-7	CASSYSRGAQFYEQYF	TGTGCCAGCAGTTACTCGAGGGGGGCGCAATTCTACGAGCAGTACTTC
-	-	TRBV6-1	TRBJ1-3	CASSERGNGNTIYF	TGTGCCAGCAGTGAAAGGGGGAATGGAAACACCATATATTTT
-	-	TRBV13	TRBJ1-1	CASSLGPGLNTEAFF	TGTGCCAGCAGCTTAGGCCCGGGCTTGAACACTGAAGCTTTCTTT
-	-	TRBV5-1	TRBJ2-3	CASSLFSGQYTQYF	TGCGCCAGCAGCTTGTTTTCAGGGCAATATACGCAGTATTTT
-	-	TRBV2	TRBJ1-2	CASSEAVRSGGYTF	TGTGCCAGCAGTGAAGCGGTGAGGTCCGGTGGCTACACCTTC
-	TRBD1	TRBV29-1	TRBJ1-6	CSVRQGVLENSPLHF	TGCAGCGTTAGACAGGGGGTTCTTGAAAATTCACCCCTCCACTTT
-	TRBD1	TRBV5-1	TRBJ2-7	CASSPRRDSYEQYF	TGCGCCAGCAGCCCCCGCCGGGACAGCTACGAGCAGTACTTC
-	TRBD2	TRBV29-1	TRBJ2-5	CSASRTSGRGETQYF	TGCAGCGCCTCCCGGACTAGCGGGAGGGGGGAGACCCAGTACTTC
-	-	TRBV5-4	TRBJ1-1	CASSNWRGTEAFF	TGTGCCAGCAGCAACTGGCGCGGCACTGAAGCTTTCTTT
once	-	TRBV28	TRBJ1-4	CASKAGQDEKLFF	TGTGCCAGCAAAGCAGGGCAAGATGAAAAACTGTTTTTT
-	-	TRBV5-1	TRBJ2-2	CASSLQTGELFF	TGCGCCAGCAGCTTACAGACCGGGGAGCTGTTTTTT
-	TRBD2	TRBV5-1	TRBJ2-2	CASSFTPRLAGGTGELFF	TGCGCCAGCAGCTTTACCCCCCGACTAGCGGGAGGAACCGGGGAGCTGTTTTTT
-	-	TRBV5-1	TRBJ2-7	CASSSLSEGKYEQYF	TGCGCCAGCAGCTCACTTTCCGAAGGAAAGTACGAGCAGTACTTC
once	TRBD1	TRBV28	TRBJ1-5	CASSPGQGSIQPQHF	TGTGCCAGCAGCCCAGGACAGGGGTCCATTCAGCCCCAGCATTTT
-	TRBD2	TRBV7-9	TRBJ2-7	CASSSWTGLAAYEQYF	TGTGCCAGCAGCTCCTGGACGGGACTAGCGGCCTACGAGCAGTACTTC
-	-	TRBV4-1	TRBJ1-1	CASSQEGGRNTEAFF	TGCGCCAGCAGCCAAGAAGGTGGTCGGAACACTGAAGCTTTCTTT
-	-	TRBV5-1	TRBJ2-2	CASSLFNTGELFF	TGCGCCAGCAGCTTGTTTAACACCGGGGAGCTGTTTTTT
-	-	TRBV10-3	TRBJ2-1	CAISESILTVPYNEQFF	TGTGCCATCAGTGAGTCCATTTTGACAGTTCCCTACAATGAGCAGTTCTTC
-	TRBD2	TRBV27	TRBJ2-5	CASSGLAKETQYF	TGTGCCAGCAGTGGACTAGCCAAGGAGACCCAGTACTTC